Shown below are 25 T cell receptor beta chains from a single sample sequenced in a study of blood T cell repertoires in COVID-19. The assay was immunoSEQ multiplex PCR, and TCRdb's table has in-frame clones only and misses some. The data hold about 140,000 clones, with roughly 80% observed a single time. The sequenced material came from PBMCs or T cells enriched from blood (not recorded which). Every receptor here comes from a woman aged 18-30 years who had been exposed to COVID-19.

CDR3 region: CASSQLQGAERDIQYF. The CDR3 DNA is TGCGCCAGCAGCCAATTACAGGGGGCTGAGCGGGACATTCAGTACTTC. V gene TRBV4-3 combines with J gene TRBJ2-4, with 9 bases that match TRBD1. Germline V gives CDR1 LGHNA, CDR2 YSLEER. This CDR3 contains 16 residues. J was trimmed by 8 bases and V by 2 bases; bases with no gene match: 10.

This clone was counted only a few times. In DNA, the CDR3 is TGTGCCAGCAGCGTCCAGGCTGATAGCACAGATACGCAGTATTTT. The encoded protein is CASSVQADSTDTQYF. The chain recombines TRBV7-2 with TRBJ2-3, with D hard to call. The germline V gene encodes CDR1 SGHTA and CDR2 FQGNSA. This CDR3 is 15 amino acids long. V was cut by 5 bases and J by 0 bases, with 12 bases left in between.

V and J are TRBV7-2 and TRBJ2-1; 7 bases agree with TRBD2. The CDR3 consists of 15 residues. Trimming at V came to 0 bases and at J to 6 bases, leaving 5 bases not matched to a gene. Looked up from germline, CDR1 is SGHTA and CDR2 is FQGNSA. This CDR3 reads CASSLAGTTTNEQFF. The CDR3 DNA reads TGTGCCAGCAGCTTAGCCGGGACTACAACCAATGAGCAGTTCTTC. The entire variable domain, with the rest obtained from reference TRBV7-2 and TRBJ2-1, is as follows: GAGVSQSPSNKVTEKGKDVELRCDPISGHTALYWYRQSLGQGLEFLIYFQGNSAPDKSGLPSDRFSAERTGGSVSTLTIQRTQQEDSAVYLCASSLAGTTTNEQFFGPGTRLTVL.

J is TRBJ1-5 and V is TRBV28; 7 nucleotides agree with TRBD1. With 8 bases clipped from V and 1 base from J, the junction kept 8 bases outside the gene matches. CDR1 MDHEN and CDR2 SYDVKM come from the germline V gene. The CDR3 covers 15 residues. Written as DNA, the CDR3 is TGTGCCAGCCATCAAAGACAGGGAAGCAATCAGCCCCAGCATTTT. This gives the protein CASHQRQGSNQPQHF.

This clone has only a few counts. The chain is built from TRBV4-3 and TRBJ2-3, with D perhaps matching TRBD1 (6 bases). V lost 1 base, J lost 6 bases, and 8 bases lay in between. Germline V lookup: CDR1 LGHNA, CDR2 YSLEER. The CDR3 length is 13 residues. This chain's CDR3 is CASSQGGLDTQYF. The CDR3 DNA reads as TGCGCCAGCAGCCAAGGGGGGCTGGATACGCAGTATTTT.

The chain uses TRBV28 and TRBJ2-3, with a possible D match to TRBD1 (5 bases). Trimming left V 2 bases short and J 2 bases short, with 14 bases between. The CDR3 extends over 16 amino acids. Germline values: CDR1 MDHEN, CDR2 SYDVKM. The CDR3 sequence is CASSLKYRTYTDTQYF. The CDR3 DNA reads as TGTGCCAGCAGTTTAAAGTATCGGACATACACAGATACGCAGTATTTT.

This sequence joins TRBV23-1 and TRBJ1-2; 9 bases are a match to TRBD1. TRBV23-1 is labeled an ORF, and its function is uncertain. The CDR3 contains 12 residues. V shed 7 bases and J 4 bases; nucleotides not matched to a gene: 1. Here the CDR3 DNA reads TGCGCCAGCACGACAGGGGGCTATGGCTACACCTTC. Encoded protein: CASTTGGYGYTF.

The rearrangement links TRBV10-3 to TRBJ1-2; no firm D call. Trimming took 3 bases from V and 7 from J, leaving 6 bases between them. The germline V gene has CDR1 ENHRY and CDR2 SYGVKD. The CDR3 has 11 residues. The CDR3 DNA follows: TGTGCCATCAGTGACGGTAGTGGCTACACCTTC. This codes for CAISDGSGYTF.

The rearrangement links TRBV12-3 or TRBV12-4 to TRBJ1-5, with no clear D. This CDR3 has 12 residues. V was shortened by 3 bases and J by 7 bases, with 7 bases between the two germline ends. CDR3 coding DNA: TGTGCCAGCAGTTTTGAGGGACAGCCCCAGCATTTT. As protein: CASSFEGQPQHF.

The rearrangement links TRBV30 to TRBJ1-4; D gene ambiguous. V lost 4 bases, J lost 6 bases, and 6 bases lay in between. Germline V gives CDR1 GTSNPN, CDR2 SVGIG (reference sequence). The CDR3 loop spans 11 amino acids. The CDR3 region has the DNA TGTGCCTGGAACTTCCATGAAAAACTGTTTTTT. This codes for CAWNFHEKLFF.

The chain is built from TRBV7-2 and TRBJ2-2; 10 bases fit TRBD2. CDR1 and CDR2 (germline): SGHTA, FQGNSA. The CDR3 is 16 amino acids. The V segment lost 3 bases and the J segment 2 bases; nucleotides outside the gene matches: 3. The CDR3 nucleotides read TGTGCCAGCAGCTTGGTAGCGGGAGGAAACACCGGGGAGCTGTTTTTT. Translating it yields CASSLVAGGNTGELFF.

CDR3 coding DNA: TGTGCCAGCAGTTACAACACAGATACGCAGTATTTT. This gives the protein CASSYNTDTQYF. The chain is built from TRBV27 and TRBJ2-3; D uncertain. The CDR3 loop spans 12 amino acids. The germline V gene encodes CDR1 MNHEY and CDR2 SMNVEV (reference sequence). Trimming stripped 4 bases from V and 2 bases from J, with 4 bases between.

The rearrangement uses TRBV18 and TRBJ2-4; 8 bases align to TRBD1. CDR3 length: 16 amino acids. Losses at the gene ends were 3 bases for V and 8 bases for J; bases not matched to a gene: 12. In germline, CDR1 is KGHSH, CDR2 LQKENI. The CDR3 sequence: CASSPTGAITKDIQYF. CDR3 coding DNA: TGTGCCAGCTCACCGACAGGGGCTATCACGAAGGACATTCAGTACTTC.

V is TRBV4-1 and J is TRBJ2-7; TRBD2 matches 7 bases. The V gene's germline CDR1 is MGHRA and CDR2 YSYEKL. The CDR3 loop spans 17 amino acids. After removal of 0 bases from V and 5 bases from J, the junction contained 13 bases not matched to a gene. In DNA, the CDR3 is TGCGCCAGCAGCCAAGATAGGCCAGGGAGGGCCTTCAACGAGCAGTACTTC. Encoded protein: CASSQDRPGRAFNEQYF.

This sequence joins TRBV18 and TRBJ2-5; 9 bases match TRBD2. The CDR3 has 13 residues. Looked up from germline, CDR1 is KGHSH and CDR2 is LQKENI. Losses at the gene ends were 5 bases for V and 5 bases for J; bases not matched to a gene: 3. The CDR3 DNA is TGTGCCAGCTCATTAGGACTAGCGGAGACCCAGTACTTC. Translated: CASSLGLAETQYF.

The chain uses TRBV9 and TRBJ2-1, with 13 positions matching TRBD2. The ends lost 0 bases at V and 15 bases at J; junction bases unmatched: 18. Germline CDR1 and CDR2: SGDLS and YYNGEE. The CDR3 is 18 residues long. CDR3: CASSVGGTSGTSRDHPFF. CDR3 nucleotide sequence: TGTGCCAGCAGCGTAGGTGGGACTAGCGGGACCTCCAGAGATCACCCGTTCTTC.

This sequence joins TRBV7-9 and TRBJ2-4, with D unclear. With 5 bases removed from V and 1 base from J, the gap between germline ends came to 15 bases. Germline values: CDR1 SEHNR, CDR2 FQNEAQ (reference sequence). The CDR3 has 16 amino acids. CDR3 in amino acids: CASSARRSTAKNIQYF. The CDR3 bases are TGTGCCAGCAGCGCCCGCCGGAGTACTGCCAAAAACATTCAGTACTTC. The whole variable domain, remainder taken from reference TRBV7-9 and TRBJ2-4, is DTGVSQNPRHKITKRGQNVTFRCDPISEHNRLYWYRQTLGQGPEFLTYFQNEAQLEKSRLLSDRFSAERPKGSFSTLEIQRTEQGDSAMYLCASSARRSTAKNIQYFGAGTRLSVL.

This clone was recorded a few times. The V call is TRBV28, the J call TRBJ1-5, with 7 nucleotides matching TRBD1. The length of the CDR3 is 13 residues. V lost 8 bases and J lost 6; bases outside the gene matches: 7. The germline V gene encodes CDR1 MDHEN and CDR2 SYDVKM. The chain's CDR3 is CASRLQGGQPQHF. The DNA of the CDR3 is TGTGCCAGCCGGTTGCAGGGGGGTCAGCCCCAGCATTTT.

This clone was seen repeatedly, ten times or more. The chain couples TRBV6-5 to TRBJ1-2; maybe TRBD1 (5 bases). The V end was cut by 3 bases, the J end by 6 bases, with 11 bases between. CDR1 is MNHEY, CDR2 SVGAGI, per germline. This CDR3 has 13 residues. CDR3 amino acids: CASSYWGEDGYTF. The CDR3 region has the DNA TGTGCCAGCAGTTATTGGGGGGAAGATGGCTACACCTTC.

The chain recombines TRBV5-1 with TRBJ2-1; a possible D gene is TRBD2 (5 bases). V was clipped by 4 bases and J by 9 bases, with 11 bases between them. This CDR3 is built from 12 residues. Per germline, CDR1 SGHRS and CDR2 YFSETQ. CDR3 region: CASSPRGSEQFF. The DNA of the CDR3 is TGCGCCAGCAGCCCGCGAGGGAGTGAGCAGTTCTTC.

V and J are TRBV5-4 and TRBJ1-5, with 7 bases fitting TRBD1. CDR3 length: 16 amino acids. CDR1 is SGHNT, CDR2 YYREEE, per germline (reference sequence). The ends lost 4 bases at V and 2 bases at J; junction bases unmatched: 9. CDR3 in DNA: TGTGCCAGCAGCGTCTGGACAGGTCATGGCAATCAGCCCCAGCATTTT. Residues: CASSVWTGHGNQPQHF.

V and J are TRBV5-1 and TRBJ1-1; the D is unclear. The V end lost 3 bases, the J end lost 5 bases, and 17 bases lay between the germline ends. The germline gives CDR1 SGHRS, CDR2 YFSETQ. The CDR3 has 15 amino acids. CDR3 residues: CASSSSDGLGTEAFF. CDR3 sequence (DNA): TGCGCCAGCAGCTCCTCGGACGGACTTGGAACTGAAGCTTTCTTT.

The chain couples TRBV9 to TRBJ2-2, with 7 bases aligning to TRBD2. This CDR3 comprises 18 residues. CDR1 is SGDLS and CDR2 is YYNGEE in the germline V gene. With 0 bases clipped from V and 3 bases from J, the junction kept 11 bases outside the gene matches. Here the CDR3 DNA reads TGTGCCAGCAGCGTAGCGTCTAGCGGACGGGGAGACACCGGGGAGCTGTTTTTT. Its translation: CASSVASSGRGDTGELFF.

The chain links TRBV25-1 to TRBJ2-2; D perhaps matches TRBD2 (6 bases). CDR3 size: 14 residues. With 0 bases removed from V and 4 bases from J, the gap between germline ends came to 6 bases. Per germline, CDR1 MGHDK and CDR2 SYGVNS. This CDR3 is CASSEYGSTGELFF. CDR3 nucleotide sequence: TGTGCCAGCAGTGAATACGGGAGCACCGGGGAGCTGTTTTTT.

CDR3 residues: CASSQDYGGRNNEQFF. The CDR3, as DNA: TGTGCCAGCAGCCAAGACTACGGCGGGAGAAACAATGAGCAGTTCTTC. This chain uses TRBV14 with TRBJ2-1; 7 bases agree with TRBD2. Germline V CDR1 and CDR2: SGHDN, FVKESK. The CDR3 spans 16 residues. V dropped 0 bases and J dropped 5; count of bases not matched to a gene: 7.